This T cell receptor (beta chain) was obtained from a study of CD8+ T cells in alopecia areata. Study background: Oral tofacitinib, 5 to 10 mg twice daily, was given in an open-label trial. Among treated patients, severity was scored by affected scalp area percentage.

With 0 bases removed from V and 2 bases from J, the gap between germline ends came to 13 bases. The germline gives CDR1 SGHRS, CDR2 YFSETQ. This CDR3 is 16 amino acids long. As to treatment: oral pan-JAK inhibitor, 5-10 mg twice daily. It was cDNA, reverse transcribed from extracted RNA, that served as the sequencing template. Clones were sequenced by immunoSEQ multiplex PCR, and TCRdb holds only the in-frame ones, with some missing. The repertoire has under 200,000 clones, approximately 57% of them found once; the top ten carry approximately 15%. The clonotype comes from a human donor with alopecia areata. Sequencing used CD4+ T cells sorted from blood, obtained at week 24, from a patient treated with tofacitinib. V is TRBV5-1 and J is TRBJ2-3; D gene ambiguous. CDR3 region: CASSLEWALPTDTQYF. The CDR3 DNA sequence: TGCGCCAGCAGCTTGGAATGGGCCCTACCCACAGATACGCAGTATTTT.